The 25 T cell receptor beta chains reported below all come from one sample, sequenced in a study of graft-versus-host responses after intestinal transplantation. Libraries were prepared by immunoSEQ multiplex PCR; TCRdb keeps only in-frame clonotypes and omits some of them. This table holds tens of thousands of clones, about 90% found once. Material: PBMCs, obtained almost 120 days after intestinal transplantation. These TCRs come from a human patient who received an intestinal transplant, so some T cells may come from the graft donor.

The genes are TRBV6-1 and TRBJ1-5, with a possible D match to TRBD1 (6 bases). This CDR3 has 14 amino acids. CDR1 and CDR2 from the germline V gene are MNHNS and SASEGT. Trimming took 4 bases from V and 3 from J, leaving 10 bases between them. This chain's CDR3 is CASSVDSLNQPQHF. The CDR3 nucleotides are TGTGCCAGCAGTGTGGACAGCCTCAATCAGCCCCAGCATTTT.

This chain connects TRBV4-1 to TRBJ2-7; 8 bases are a match to TRBD2. V shed 1 base, J shed 4 bases, and the junction held 6 bases outside the gene matches. Germline CDR1 and CDR2: MGHRA and YSYEKL. This CDR3 is 15 amino acids long. The CDR3 protein is CASSQGSSGYYEQYF. CDR3 DNA sequence: TGCGCCAGCAGCCAAGGGTCTAGCGGGTATTACGAGCAGTACTTC.

This clone was seen once. The genes are TRBV2 and TRBJ2-3; 8 bases agree with TRBD2. Germline V gene data show CDR1 as SNHLY and CDR2 as FYNNEI. V trimming: 10 bases; J trimming: 1 base; junction bases outside the gene matches: 10. The CDR3 loop spans 15 amino acids. The CDR3: CAIHPPREGTDTQYF. The CDR3 nucleotides read TGTGCCATCCATCCCCCGCGGGAGGGCACAGATACGCAGTATTTT.

The chain joins TRBV11-2 to TRBJ2-2; D perhaps matches TRBD2 (5 bases). The CDR3 runs to 15 residues. CDR1 and CDR2 from the germline V gene are SGHAT and FQNNGV. V gave up 5 bases and J gave up 7 bases, with 17 bases separating them. DNA of the CDR3: TGTGCCAGCAGCCCCCACGGGGTAGGCGACGGGGAGCTGTTTTTT. Its translation is CASSPHGVGDGELFF.

The chain combines TRBV6-5 with TRBJ1-1; D ambiguous. Germline CDR1 and CDR2: MNHEY and SVGAGI. V was pared by 8 bases and J by 2 bases, with 12 bases between. This CDR3 comprises 13 residues. The DNA for the CDR3 is TGTGCCAGCCGACATACTCCAAACACTGAAGCTTTCTTT. Its protein is CASRHTPNTEAFF.

V usage is TRBV7-2 and J usage is TRBJ2-1, with D perhaps matching TRBD2 (5 bases). CDR1 is SGHTA, CDR2 FQGNSA, per germline. The CDR3 has 13 residues. The ends were cut back, 5 bases at V and 5 bases at J, with 10 bases in the middle. CDR3 residues: CASSRRADNEQFF. The DNA for the CDR3 is TGTGCCAGCAGCCGGCGGGCGGACAATGAGCAGTTCTTC. The full variable domain, in which reference TRBV7-2 and TRBJ2-1 provide the parts outside the CDR3, is GAGVSQSPSNKVTEKGKDVELRCDPISGHTALYWYRQSLGQGLEFLIYFQGNSAPDKSGLPSDRFSAERTGGSVSTLTIQRTQQEDSAVYLCASSRRADNEQFFGPGTRLTVL.

The chain joins TRBV29-1 to TRBJ2-7, with D possibly called TRBD1 or TRBD2 (5 bases each). CDR1 and CDR2 from the germline V gene are SQVTM and ANQGSEA. V dropped 6 bases and J dropped 1 base, with 16 bases sitting between them. The CDR3 is made up of 14 amino acids. The DNA of the CDR3 is TGCAGCGTCCCCGGGGCAGGATCTTCCTACGAGCAGTACTTC. This gives the protein CSVPGAGSSYEQYF.

The table lists this clone with a count of one. The chain carries TRBV11-2 and TRBJ1-1; D unresolved. The CDR3 totals 15 residues. The germline V gene has CDR1 SGHAT and CDR2 FQNNGV. V was shortened by 1 base and J by 0 bases, with 9 bases between the two germline ends. DNA for the CDR3: TGTGCCAGCAGCTTAGGGGTCCCTGTGAACACTGAAGCTTTCTTT. Protein: CASSLGVPVNTEAFF.

The chain couples TRBV5-1 to TRBJ1-5; D gene uncertain. The CDR3 has 13 residues. Germline CDR1 is SGHRS and CDR2 is YFSETQ. The V gene lost 0 bases and the J gene lost 0 bases, with 1 base spanning the gap. The CDR3 DNA reads as TGCGCCAGCAGCTTGGCTAGCAATCAGCCCCAGCATTTT. Translated, it gives CASSLASNQPQHF. The full variable domain, completed using reference TRBV5-1 and TRBJ1-5, is KAGVTQTPRYLIKTRGQQVTLSCSPISGHRSVSWYQQTPGQGLQFLFEYFSETQRNKGNFPGRFSGRQFSNSRSEMNVSTLELGDSALYLCASSLASNQPQHFGDGTRLSIL.

The chain couples TRBV4-1 to TRBJ2-5, with D tentatively TRBD1 or TRBD2 (5 bases each). The CDR3 is 13 amino acids. The V gene lost 2 bases and the J gene lost 5 bases, with 9 bases spanning the gap. Per germline, CDR1 MGHRA and CDR2 YSYEKL. The chain's CDR3 is CASSQTWGETQYF. CDR3 in DNA: TGCGCCAGCAGCCAAACCTGGGGGGAGACCCAGTACTTC.

V usage is TRBV15 and J usage is TRBJ1-2; D might be TRBD1 (6 bases). With 5 bases removed from V and 4 bases from J, the gap between germline ends came to 14 bases. Looked up from germline, CDR1 is LNHNV and CDR2 is YYDKDF (reference sequence). CDR3 length equals 14 residues. The CDR3 coding sequence is TGTGCCACCAGCTACGGGCAGGACAGCTATGGCTACACCTTC. Translation gives CATSYGQDSYGYTF.

This clone turned up a few times. The V and J genes are TRBV5-5 and TRBJ2-5, with D possibly being TRBD1 or TRBD2 (5 bases each). The DNA end lines up better with TRBJ2-7; the J call may be wrong. There are 15 residues in the CDR3. Per germline, CDR1 SGHKS and CDR2 YYEKEE (reference sequence). The CDR3: CASSLRLTGQHEQYF. The CDR3 DNA reads as TGTGCCAGCAGCCTTCGCCTCACGGGGCAGCACGAGCAGTACTTC.

V and J are TRBV28 and TRBJ1-4; no clear D gene. Deletions cut 6 bases from V and 5 bases from J, with 19 bases between. CDR1 MDHEN and CDR2 SYDVKM come from the germline V gene. The CDR3 contains 16 residues. CDR3 bases: TGTGCCAGCAGCCCCGGTTTCCCCGCAAGGAATGAAAAACTGTTTTTT. Translating gives CASSPGFPARNEKLFF.

V is TRBV9 and J is TRBJ2-7; possibly TRBD1 or TRBD2 for D (5 bases each). V was pared by 4 bases and J by 0 bases, with 11 bases between. This CDR3 is 14 amino acids long. Germline lookup yields CDR1 SGDLS and CDR2 YYNGEE. The CDR3 coding sequence is TGTGCCAGCAGCCTCGCCGGGACCTCCTACGAGCAGTACTTC. It encodes CASSLAGTSYEQYF.

The rearrangement uses TRBV5-1 and TRBJ2-1; 9 positions match TRBD1. Germline V gene lookup returns CDR1 SGHRS and CDR2 YFSETQ. This CDR3 region has 16 residues. With 0 bases clipped from V and 5 bases from J, the junction kept 6 bases outside the gene matches. The CDR3 DNA follows: TGCGCCAGCAGCTTGGGGGACAGGGCGGGTAACAATGAGCAGTTCTTC. Residues: CASSLGDRAGNNEQFF.

A remark on this clone: This specimen includes other DNA sequences encoding the same CDR3. The gene calls are TRBV10-3 and TRBJ1-3; D is unresolved. The V and J ends lost 6 bases and 2 bases respectively, with 17 bases between them. CDR3 length: 16 residues. Germline V lookup: CDR1 ENHRY, CDR2 SYGVKD. The CDR3 DNA follows: TGTGCCATCAGCGCCGGTCTCTTGGGAACTGGAAACACCATATATTTT. Protein product: CAISAGLLGTGNTIYF.

The chain couples TRBV2 to TRBJ1-4; D unresolved. The CDR3 is 12 amino acids. Per germline, CDR1 SNHLY and CDR2 FYNNEI. V was pared by 1 base and J by 5 bases, with 2 bases between. CDR3 protein: CASSEGNEKLFF. CDR3 nucleotide sequence: TGTGCCAGCAGTGAAGGGAATGAAAAACTGTTTTTT.

V is TRBV7-9 and J is TRBJ2-3; TRBD2 matches 10 bases. CDR1 SEHNR and CDR2 FQNEAQ come from the germline V gene (reference sequence). Trimming took 5 bases from V and 4 from J; bases not matched to a gene: 9. This CDR3 region has 16 residues. The CDR3 DNA is TGTGCCAGCAGCCCTACGGGGACTAGCGCTTCAGATACGCAGTATTTT. Amino acid sequence: CASSPTGTSASDTQYF.

The chain recombines TRBV18 with TRBJ2-1, with 13 positions matching TRBD2. CDR3 length equals 15 residues. V lost 3 bases, J lost 10 bases, and 6 bases stayed unmatched. The germline V gene has CDR1 KGHSH and CDR2 LQKENI. CDR3 in DNA: TGTGCCAGCTCACCCGGACTAGCGGGAGACGGCGAGCAGTTCTTC. Its protein product is CASSPGLAGDGEQFF.

As for this clone: In the same sample, other DNA sequences code for this CDR3. The chain uses TRBV28 and TRBJ1-1; D not certain. The V end was cut by 4 bases, the J end by 1 base, with 7 bases between. The length of the CDR3 is 13 residues. Germline CDR1 reads MDHEN; CDR2 reads SYDVKM. In DNA form, the CDR3 reads TGTGCCAGCAGTTCAAACAGGAACACTGAAGCTTTCTTT. Translating it yields CASSSNRNTEAFF.

The chain carries TRBV11-2 and TRBJ1-5, with D perhaps matching TRBD1 (5 bases). The CDR3 is 14 residues long. Germline V gene data show CDR1 as SGHAT and CDR2 as FQNNGV. V lost 5 bases and J 5 bases, leaving 13 bases between the germline ends. The chain's CDR3 is CASSGTSGDQPQHF. The CDR3 DNA is TGTGCCAGCAGCGGCACTTCGGGGGATCAGCCCCAGCATTTT.

The chain combines TRBV9 with TRBJ2-5, with TRBD2 matching 10 bases. V was clipped by 0 bases and J by 2 bases; unmatched bases: 4. The CDR3 loop spans 16 amino acids. In germline, CDR1 is SGDLS, CDR2 YYNGEE. CDR3 coding DNA: TGTGCCAGCAGCGTAGAATTGACTAGCGGGCAAGAGACCCAGTACTTC. Encoded protein: CASSVELTSGQETQYF.

This chain connects TRBV19 to TRBJ1-5; the D is unclear. CDR3 size: 15 residues. CDR1 and CDR2 (germline): LNHDA, SQIVND (reference sequence). V lost 3 bases, J lost 0 bases, and 9 bases lay in between. Written as DNA, the CDR3 is TGTGCCAGTAGTATCTTTGAGGATAGCAATCAGCCCCAGCATTTT. It is translated as CASSIFEDSNQPQHF.

The genes are TRBV2 and TRBJ2-5, with D possibly being TRBD1 or TRBD2 (5 bases each). The V end was cut by 2 bases, the J end by 1 base, with 17 bases between. Germline CDR1 reads SNHLY; CDR2 reads FYNNEI. CDR3 size: 17 residues. This CDR3 reads CASSEFGWGLVQETQYF. The CDR3 DNA reads TGTGCCAGCAGTGAATTCGGGTGGGGGTTAGTCCAAGAGACCCAGTACTTC.

V is TRBV5-6 and J is TRBJ2-3; 14 bases are a match to TRBD2. Germline CDR1 is SGHDT and CDR2 is YYEEEE. The CDR3 runs to 18 residues. V was clipped by 7 bases and J by 1 base; unmatched bases: 11. The CDR3 nucleotides are TGTGCCAGCGCTCCGGGACTAGCGGGGGCCGGGGGCACAGATACGCAGTATTTT. Translation: CASAPGLAGAGGTDTQYF.